The sequence of this T cell receptor beta chain was determined in a study of blood T cells in healthy people across ages (dated by TCRdb to the mid-2010s). Some background on the complete study: Template switching captured roughly one uniquely barcoded TCR beta cDNA molecule per two T cells in model experiments. The study measured age-related changes in TCR beta repertoire diversity using deep sequencing normalized with unique cDNA molecular identifiers. The donors were divided into four age groups: young (average 16 years), middle-aged (over 35), aged (under 70) and long-lived (around 80). To avoid experimental bias, donors of different ages were randomly spread across the sequencing lanes. Two additional independent replicas of 1 million unique cDNA reads from the same blood draw were analyzed for two donors (one aged 18 to 30 and one aged 80 or older). The study at large found these results: Compared with the aged group, the long-lived group had more naive CD4+ T cells, fewer expanded clones and increased TCR diversity, a pattern suggesting age selection. Donor CMV infection status was unknown, potentially confounding age-related changes in expanded clonotypes. Total diversity estimates from one million sequenced T cells were considered lower bounds and underestimates. Since profiling was done on bulk unsorted PBMCs, naive and antigen-experienced compartments could not be conclusively compared. Observed TCR beta diversity per million T cells fell roughly linearly with age, and a significant reduction was already apparent by age around 40. There was a strong correlation between observed TCR beta diversity and the percentage of naive T cells measured by flow cytometry.

The donors were 40 or so Caucasian individuals from Russia, aged 6 to 90 years, who were systemically healthy. About 9.8 milliliters of peripheral blood were drawn from each donor into EDTA-treated Vacutainer tubes. Ficoll-Paque density-gradient centrifugation was used to isolate PBMCs, with at least 6 million per sample. Trizol reagent was used to extract total RNA from PBMCs, with at least 6 micrograms per sample. For every donor, flow cytometry on a PBMC aliquot measured the percentage of naive CD45RAhigh/CD27high T cells. The method behind the library was 5' RACE. The data were produced on an Illumina HiSeq 2500. A second roughly 6 to 12 cycle PCR used a sample-barcoded 5' primer and a J-beta primer mix. Each TCR beta cDNA molecule received a unique molecular identifier from a template-switch 5' adaptor carrying 12 random nucleotides. Each sample yielded at least 2.5 million CDR3-containing paired-end reads. The Mint cDNA synthesis kit, primed by a TRBC-specific oligonucleotide, was used to synthesize first-strand cDNA from all RNA. Following uracil-DNA glycosylase treatment, a first 18-cycle PCR with universal primers M1SS and BC2_uni_R was performed on all cDNA. As for the authors' bioinformatics: Normalization of each sample was performed by random selection of 1 million high-quality reads, each carrying a distinct molecular identifier. Instead of being binned into consensus sequences, reads with shared molecular identifiers were discarded. CDR3 identification, clonotype clustering and error correction used MiTCR with a Q25 quality threshold and the strictest error-elimination algorithm. Lower-bound total TCR beta diversity was estimated with a nonparametric unseen species model using Euler transformation. Through fastp at Q25 and MiXCR, TCRdb rebuilt clones from the public reads, retaining in-frame beta chains. Each entry is one CDR3 protein sequence, shown with its most common DNA and genes. The V and J calls come from TCRdb's annotation, not from the publication. Counted in this sample were about 1.4 million distinct CDR3 sequences; roughly 59% of them appeared once. The ten largest clones capture over 6.5% of the sample.

CDR1 and CDR2, per the germline V gene (reference sequence), are MNHEY and SMNVEV. The CDR3 holds 14 amino acids from the cysteine to the phenylalanine. Left in the record is the CDR3 DNA by itself, 42 bases read in frame from the first base. On this clonotype itself: Its antigen specificity is not known. Base qualities are not at hand, and no much larger clone is one base apart.

The source material was blood. The receptor's source is a man aged 18 to 30 in good health. The rearrangement combines TRBV27 with TRBJ2-4; the D gene cannot be named for sure. The better agreement between TRBJ2-7 and the DNA end casts doubt on the J call. The CDR3 corresponds to CASSTLNFLYEQYF. The nucleotide sequence reads as follows: TGTGCCAGCAGTACACTAAATTTTCTTTACGAGCAGTACTTC.